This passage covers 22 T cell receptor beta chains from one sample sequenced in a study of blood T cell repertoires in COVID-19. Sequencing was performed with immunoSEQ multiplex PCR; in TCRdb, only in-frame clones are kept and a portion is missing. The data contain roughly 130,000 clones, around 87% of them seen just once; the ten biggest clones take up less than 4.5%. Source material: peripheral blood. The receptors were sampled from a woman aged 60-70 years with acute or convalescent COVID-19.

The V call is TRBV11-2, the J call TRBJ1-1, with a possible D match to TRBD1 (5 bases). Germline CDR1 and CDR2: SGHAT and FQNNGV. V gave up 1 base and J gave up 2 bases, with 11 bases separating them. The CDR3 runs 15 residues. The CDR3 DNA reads TGTGCCAGCAGCTTAGTACGGGGGAGAAACACTGAAGCTTTCTTT. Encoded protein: CASSLVRGRNTEAFF.

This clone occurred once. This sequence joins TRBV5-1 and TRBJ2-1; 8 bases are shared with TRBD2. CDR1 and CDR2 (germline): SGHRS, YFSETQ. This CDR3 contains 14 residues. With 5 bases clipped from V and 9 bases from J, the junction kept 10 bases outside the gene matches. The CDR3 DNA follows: TGCGCCAGCAGAGAGCCGGGAGGGGTCGGTGAGCAGTTCTTC. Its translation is CASREPGGVGEQFF. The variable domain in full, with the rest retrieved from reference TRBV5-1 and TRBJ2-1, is KAGVTQTPRYLIKTRGQQVTLSCSPISGHRSVSWYQQTPGQGLQFLFEYFSETQRNKGNFPGRFSGRQFSNSRSEMNVSTLELGDSALYLCASREPGGVGEQFFGPGTRLTVL.

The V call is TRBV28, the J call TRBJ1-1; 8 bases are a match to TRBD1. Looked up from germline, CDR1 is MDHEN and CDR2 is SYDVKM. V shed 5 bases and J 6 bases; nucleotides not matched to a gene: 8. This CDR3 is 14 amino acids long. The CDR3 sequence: CASSLTGDGSEAFF. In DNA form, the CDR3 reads TGTGCCAGCAGTCTGACAGGGGACGGGTCTGAAGCTTTCTTT.

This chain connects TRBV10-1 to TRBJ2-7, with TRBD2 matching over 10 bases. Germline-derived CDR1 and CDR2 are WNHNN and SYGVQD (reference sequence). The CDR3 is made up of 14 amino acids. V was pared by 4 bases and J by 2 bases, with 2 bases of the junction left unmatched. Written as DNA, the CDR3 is TGCGCCAGCAGTGGGACTAGCGGTACCTACGAGCAGTACTTC. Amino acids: CASSGTSGTYEQYF.

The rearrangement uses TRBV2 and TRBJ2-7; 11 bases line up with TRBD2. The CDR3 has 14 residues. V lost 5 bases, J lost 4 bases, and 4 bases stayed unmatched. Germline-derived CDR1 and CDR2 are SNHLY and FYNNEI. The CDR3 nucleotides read TGTGCCAGCAGTCCGGGACTAGCGGATTACGAGCAGTACTTC. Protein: CASSPGLADYEQYF.

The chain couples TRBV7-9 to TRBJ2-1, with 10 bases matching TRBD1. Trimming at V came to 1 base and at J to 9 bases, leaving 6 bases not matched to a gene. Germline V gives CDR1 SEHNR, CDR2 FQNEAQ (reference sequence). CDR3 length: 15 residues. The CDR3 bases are TGTGCCAGCAGCTTAGAGGGACAGGGGACGCCTGAGCAGTTCTTC. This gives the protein CASSLEGQGTPEQFF. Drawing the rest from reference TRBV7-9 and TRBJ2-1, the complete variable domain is DTGVSQNPRHKITKRGQNVTFRCDPISEHNRLYWYRQTLGQGPEFLTYFQNEAQLEKSRLLSDRFSAERPKGSFSTLEIQRTEQGDSAMYLCASSLEGQGTPEQFFGPGTRLTVL.

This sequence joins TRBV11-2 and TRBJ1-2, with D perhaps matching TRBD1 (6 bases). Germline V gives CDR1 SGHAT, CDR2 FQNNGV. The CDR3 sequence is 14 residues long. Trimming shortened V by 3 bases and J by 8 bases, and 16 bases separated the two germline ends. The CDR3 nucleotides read TGTGCCAGCAGCTTTAGGCCCAGGGGCCGGGGCTACACCTTC. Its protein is CASSFRPRGRGYTF.

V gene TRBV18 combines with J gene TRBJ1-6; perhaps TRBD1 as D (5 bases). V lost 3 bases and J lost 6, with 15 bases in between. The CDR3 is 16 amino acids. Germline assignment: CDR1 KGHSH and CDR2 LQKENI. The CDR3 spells CASSPNGGSVNSPLHF. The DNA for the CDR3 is TGTGCCAGCTCACCGAACGGGGGTTCGGTTAATTCACCCCTCCACTTT.

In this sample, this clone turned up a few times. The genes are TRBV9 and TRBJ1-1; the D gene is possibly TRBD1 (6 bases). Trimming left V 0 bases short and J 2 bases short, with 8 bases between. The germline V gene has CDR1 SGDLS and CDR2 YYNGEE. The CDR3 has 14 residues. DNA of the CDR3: TGTGCCAGCAGCGTAGGGGGACAAAACACTGAAGCTTTCTTT. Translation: CASSVGGQNTEAFF.

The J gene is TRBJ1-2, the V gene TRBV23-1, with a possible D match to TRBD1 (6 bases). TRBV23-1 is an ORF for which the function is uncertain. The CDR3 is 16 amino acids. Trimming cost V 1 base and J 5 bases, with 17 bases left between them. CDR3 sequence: CASSQWRGGKGYGYTF. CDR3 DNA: TGCGCCAGCAGTCAATGGAGGGGGGGAAAGGGGTATGGCTACACCTTC.

DNA of the CDR3: TGTGCCAGCAGCGTAGGTGCAGATCCGAACACTGAAGCTTTCTTT. It yields the protein CASSVGADPNTEAFF. The rearrangement links TRBV9 to TRBJ1-1; no clear D. The length of the CDR3 is 15 residues. The ends were cut back, 0 bases at V and 1 base at J, with 10 bases in the middle. Germline V CDR1 and CDR2: SGDLS, YYNGEE.

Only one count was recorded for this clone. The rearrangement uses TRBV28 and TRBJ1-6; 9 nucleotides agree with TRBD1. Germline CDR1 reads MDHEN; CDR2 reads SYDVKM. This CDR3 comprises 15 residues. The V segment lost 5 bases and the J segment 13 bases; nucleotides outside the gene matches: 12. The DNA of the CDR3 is TGTGCCAGCAGTACGACCGGGACAGGGTTCTCGCCCCTCCACTTT. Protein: CASSTTGTGFSPLHF.

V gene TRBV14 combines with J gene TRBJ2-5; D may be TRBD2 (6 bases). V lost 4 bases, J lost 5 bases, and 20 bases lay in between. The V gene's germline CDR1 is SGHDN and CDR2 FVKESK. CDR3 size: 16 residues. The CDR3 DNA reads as TGTGCCAGCAGCCTAAGGAAACTTGGAGGGCGGGAGACCCAGTACTTC. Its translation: CASSLRKLGGRETQYF.

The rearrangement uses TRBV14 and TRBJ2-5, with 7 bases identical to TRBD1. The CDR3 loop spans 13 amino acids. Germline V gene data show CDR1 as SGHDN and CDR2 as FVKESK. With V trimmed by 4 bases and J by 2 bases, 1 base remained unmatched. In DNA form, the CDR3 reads TGTGCCAGCAGCCGCAGGGGGCAAGAGACCCAGTACTTC. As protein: CASSRRGQETQYF.

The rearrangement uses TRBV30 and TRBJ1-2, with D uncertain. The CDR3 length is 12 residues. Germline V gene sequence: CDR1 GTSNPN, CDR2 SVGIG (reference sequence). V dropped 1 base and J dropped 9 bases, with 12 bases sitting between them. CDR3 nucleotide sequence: TGTGCCTGGAGTGCCCCAGGTCTTAGCTACACCTTC. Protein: CAWSAPGLSYTF.

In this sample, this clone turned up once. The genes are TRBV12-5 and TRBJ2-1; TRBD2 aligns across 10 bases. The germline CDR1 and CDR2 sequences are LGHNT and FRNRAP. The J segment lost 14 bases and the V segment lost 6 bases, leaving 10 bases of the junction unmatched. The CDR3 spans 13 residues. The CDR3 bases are TGTGCTAGTGGCCATCCCGGGACTAGCGAAAAGTTCTTC. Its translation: CASGHPGTSEKFF.

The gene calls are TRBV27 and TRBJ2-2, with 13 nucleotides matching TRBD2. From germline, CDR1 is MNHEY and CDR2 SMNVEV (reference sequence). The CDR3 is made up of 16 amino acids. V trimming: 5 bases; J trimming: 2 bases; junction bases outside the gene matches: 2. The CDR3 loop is CASSGTSGINTGELFF. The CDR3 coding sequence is TGTGCCAGCAGTGGGACTAGCGGGATCAACACCGGGGAGCTGTTTTTT.

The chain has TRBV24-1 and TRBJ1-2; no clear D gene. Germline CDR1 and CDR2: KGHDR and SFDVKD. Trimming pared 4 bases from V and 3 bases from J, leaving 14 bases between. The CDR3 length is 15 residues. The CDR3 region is CATSDPSGYDYGYTF. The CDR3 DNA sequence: TGTGCCACCAGTGACCCCTCGGGGTACGACTATGGCTACACCTTC.

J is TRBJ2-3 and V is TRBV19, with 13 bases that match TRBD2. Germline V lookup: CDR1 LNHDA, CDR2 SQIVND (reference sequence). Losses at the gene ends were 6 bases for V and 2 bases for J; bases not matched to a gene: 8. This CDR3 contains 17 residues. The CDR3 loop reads CASRGLAGLSSTDTQYF. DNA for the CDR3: TGTGCCAGTAGGGGACTAGCGGGACTATCCTCCACAGATACGCAGTATTTT.

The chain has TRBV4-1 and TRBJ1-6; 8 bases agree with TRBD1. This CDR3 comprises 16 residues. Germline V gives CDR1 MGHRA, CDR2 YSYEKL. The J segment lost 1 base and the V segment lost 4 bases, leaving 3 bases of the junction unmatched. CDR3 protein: CASSPDRASYNSPLHF. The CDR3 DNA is TGCGCCAGCAGCCCGGACAGGGCGTCCTATAATTCACCCCTCCACTTT.

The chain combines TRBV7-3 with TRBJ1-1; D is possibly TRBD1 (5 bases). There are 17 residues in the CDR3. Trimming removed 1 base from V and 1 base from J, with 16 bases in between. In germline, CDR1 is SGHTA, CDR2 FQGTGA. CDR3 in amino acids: CASSLNPAGVGNTEAFF. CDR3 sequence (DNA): TGTGCCAGCAGCTTAAACCCTGCGGGGGTGGGGAACACTGAAGCTTTCTTT.

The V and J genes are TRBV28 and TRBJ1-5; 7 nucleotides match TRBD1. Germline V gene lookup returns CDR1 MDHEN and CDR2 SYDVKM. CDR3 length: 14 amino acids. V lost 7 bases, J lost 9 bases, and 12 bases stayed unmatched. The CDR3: CASKGTADLGPQHF. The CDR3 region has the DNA TGTGCCAGCAAGGGGACAGCGGATCTTGGGCCCCAGCATTTT. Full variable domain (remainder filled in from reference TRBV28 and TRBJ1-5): DVKVTQSSRYLVKRTGEKVFLECVQDMDHENMFWYRQDPGLGLRLIYFSYDVKMKEKGDIPEGYSVSREKKERFSLILESASTNQTSMYLCASKGTADLGPQHFGDGTRLSIL.